Below, one T cell receptor (beta chain) is given with its context. These data belong to a study of cytomegalovirus exposure and HLA in healthy donors. The germline V gene has CDR1 MGHRA and CDR2 YSYEKL. The CDR3 is 17 residues long. Trimming removed 0 bases from V and 3 bases from J, with 18 bases in between. In the PCR, 60 Vbeta and 13 Jbeta primers were used. Using immunoSEQ multiplex PCR, the repertoire was profiled, and TCRdb retains in-frame clones only, with some absent. The sample carries about 190,000 clones, 60% to 80% recorded once. The sample comprised PBMCs. This chain joins TRBV4-1 and TRBJ2-7; maybe TRBD1 (5 bases). The origin of this receptor is a woman aged 25 to 39 in good health and CMV-seropositive. Written as DNA, the CDR3 is TGCGCCAGCAGCCAAGAAGGGGTAAACAGTGCCGACTACGAGCAGTACTTC. This gives the protein CASSQEGVNSADYEQYF.